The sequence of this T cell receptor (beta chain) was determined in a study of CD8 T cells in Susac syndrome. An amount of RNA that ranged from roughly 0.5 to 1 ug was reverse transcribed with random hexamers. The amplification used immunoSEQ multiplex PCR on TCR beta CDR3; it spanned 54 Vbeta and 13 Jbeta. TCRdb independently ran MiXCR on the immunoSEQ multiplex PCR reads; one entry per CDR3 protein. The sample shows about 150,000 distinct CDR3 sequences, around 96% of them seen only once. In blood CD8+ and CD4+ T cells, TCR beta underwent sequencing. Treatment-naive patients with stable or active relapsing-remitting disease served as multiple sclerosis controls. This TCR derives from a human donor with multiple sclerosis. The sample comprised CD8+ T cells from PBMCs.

The CDR3 sequence is CAWSVSPYEQYF. DNA for the CDR3: TGTGCCTGGAGTGTATCCCCCTACGAGCAGTACTTC. The genes are TRBV30 and TRBJ2-7; D call uncertain. Trimming left V 0 bases short and J 2 bases short, with 5 bases between. This CDR3 region has 12 residues. Germline CDR1 is GTSNPN and CDR2 is SVGIG (reference sequence).